These T cell receptor beta chains were read from a single sample in a study of cytomegalovirus exposure and HLA in healthy donors. Here immunoSEQ multiplex PCR was the method, and the copy in TCRdb shows in-frame clones only, minus some. The table has around 130,000 clones, 6.5% to 9.5% seen once. Specimen: PBMCs. These TCRs come from a woman in her forties in good health and CMV-seropositive. Both conserved end residues are part of each CDR3. D genes are given only for firm matches. Size is stated for part of the rows, as once, few or many counts, or as a class when the clone is expanded.

>few|TRBD1|14|TRBV4-2|TRBJ1-2
CASSQDQMDRGSLF
TGTGCCAGCAGCCAAGATCAGATGGACAGGGGGTCACTCTTC
>few|NA|15|TRBV27|TRBJ1-2
CASSPMELSNYGYTF
TGTGCCAGCAGTCCGATGGAGTTGTCTAACTATGGCTACACCTTC
>NA|TRBD2|10|TRBV28|TRBJ2-7
CVSGGLEQYF
TGTGTATCGGGAGGACTCGAGCAGTACTTC
>NA|TRBD2|16|TRBV9|TRBJ2-7
CASSLTSGFHSYEQYF
TGTGCCAGCAGCCTTACTAGCGGCTTCCACTCCTACGAGCAGTACTTC
>few|TRBD2|13|TRBV10-3|TRBJ2-1
CAISPREVNEQFF
TGTGCCATCAGTCCCCGGGAGGTCAATGAGCAGTTCTTC
>few|NA|14|TRBV6-1|TRBJ1-5
CASRRARDSEPQHF
TGTGCCAGCCGCCGAGCCAGGGACTCGGAGCCCCAGCATTTT
>NA|TRBD1|13|TRBV28|TRBJ1-1
CASRGQGKGVAFF
TGTGCCAGCAGAGGACAGGGAAAAGGTGTAGCTTTCTTT
>few|NA|13|TRBV5-8|TRBJ2-1
CASSSGVSNEQFF
TGTGCCAGCAGCTCAGGGGTTTCCAATGAGCAGTTCTTC
>NA|NA|15|TRBV11-2|TRBJ2-5
CASSFGGAREETQYF
TGTGCCAGCAGCTTTGGAGGGGCGAGGGAAGAGACCCAGTACTTC
>NA|NA|12|TRBV28|TRBJ2-7
CASSFSVNEQYF
TGTGCCAGCAGTTTCTCCGTAAACGAGCAGTACTTC
>NA|TRBD1|14|TRBV29-1|TRBJ2-5
CSVAPKTGKETQYF
TGCAGCGTTGCCCCTAAGACAGGGAAAGAGACCCAGTACTTC
>NA|TRBD1|13|TRBV7-6|TRBJ2-1
CASSLARDREEFF
TGTGCCAGCAGCTTAGCTCGGGACAGGGAAGAGTTCTTC
>NA|NA|12|TRBV29-1|TRBJ2-7
CSVEGRGDEQYF
TGCAGCGTTGAGGGCAGGGGAGACGAGCAGTACTTC
>NA|TRBD1|14|TRBV30|TRBJ1-2
CAWSSNRGSYGYTF
TGTGCCTGGAGTTCCAACAGGGGAAGCTATGGCTACACCTTC
>NA|NA|15|TRBV15|TRBJ1-6
CATSRDRGVGSPLHF
TGTGCCACCAGCAGAGATCGGGGTGTTGGTTCACCCCTCCACTTT
>few|TRBD1|12|TRBV25-1|TRBJ2-7
CASTTGANEQYF
TGTGCCAGCACCACAGGGGCGAACGAGCAGTACTTC
>NA|NA|13|TRBV30|TRBJ1-1
CAWSHLPPARAFF
TGTGCCTGGTCCCACCTACCGCCCGCGCGAGCTTTCTTT
>NA|TRBD1|13|TRBV14|TRBJ2-7
CASRGRGHDEQYF
TGTGCCAGCAGGGGCAGGGGGCACGACGAGCAGTACTTC
>few|TRBD1|13|TRBV6-1|TRBJ2-7
CASERDRAYEQYF
TGTGCCAGCGAACGGGACAGAGCCTACGAGCAGTACTTC
>few|NA|15|TRBV18|TRBJ1-3
CASSLDKSSGNTIYF
TGTGCCAGCTCACTCGACAAGAGCTCTGGAAACACCATATATTTT
>few|NA|15|TRBV5-6|TRBJ1-5
CASSLRGGVAQPQHF
TGTGCCAGCAGCTTGCGGGGAGGGGTGGCACAGCCCCAGCATTTT
>NA|NA|14|TRBV6-1|TRBJ1-1
CASSTKPRVTEAFF
TGTGCCAGCAGTACGAAACCCAGGGTGACTGAAGCTTTCTTT
>NA|TRBD2|15|TRBV6-4|TRBJ2-3
CASSPLAGGTDTQYF
TGTGCCAGCAGTCCTCTAGCGGGGGGCACAGATACGCAGTATTTT
>few|NA|15|TRBV7-6|TRBJ2-7
CASSLAGRGNYEQYF
TGTGCCAGCAGCTTAGCAGGCAGGGGAAACTACGAGCAGTACTTC
>NA|TRBD2|13|TRBV30|TRBJ2-7
CAWSDSGGDEQYF
TGTGCCTGGAGTGATAGCGGGGGCGACGAGCAGTACTTC
>few|NA|14|TRBV7-9|TRBJ1-2
CASSRTASAYGYTF
TGTGCCAGCAGCCGGACAGCTTCTGCCTATGGCTACACCTTC